One sample yielded the 29 T cell receptor beta chains listed below, sequenced in a study of blood T cell repertoires in COVID-19. Method: immunoSEQ multiplex PCR; TCRdb's copy keeps in-frame clones and lacks some. The sample has almost 85,000 clones, around 80% seen once. Input material: peripheral blood. The receptors shown here come from an older man with active or convalescent COVID-19.

This clone showed up just once. V gene TRBV19 combines with J gene TRBJ1-1; TRBD1 agrees at 8 bases. After removal of 10 bases from V and 3 bases from J, the junction contained 10 bases not matched to a gene. CDR3 length: 14 residues. Germline V gene data show CDR1 as LNHDA and CDR2 as SQIVND (reference sequence). The DNA of the CDR3 is TGTGCCATCGGACAGGGCGGACGGGACACTGAAGCTTTCTTT. Protein product: CAIGQGGRDTEAFF.

This chain uses TRBV7-6 with TRBJ2-3, with TRBD2 matching over 15 bases. Trimming took 4 bases from V and 3 from J; bases not matched to a gene: 2. The length of the CDR3 is 16 residues. Looked up from germline, CDR1 is SGHVS and CDR2 is FNYEAQ. CDR3 DNA: TGTGCCAGCAGCTCCGGACTAGCGGGGGGGACAGATACGCAGTATTTT. Protein: CASSSGLAGGTDTQYF.

The CDR3 region has the DNA TGTGCCAGCAGTTACTCGCGGACTGGCCTTGGGGAGACCCAGTACTTC. This codes for CASSYSRTGLGETQYF. V is TRBV6-5 and J is TRBJ2-5, with D possibly TRBD2 on 5 matching bases. This CDR3 is 16 amino acids long. From germline, CDR1 is MNHEY and CDR2 SVGAGI. The germline V and J ends were trimmed by 0 bases and 5 bases, with 16 bases remaining between them.

J is TRBJ2-3 and V is TRBV7-2; TRBD2 matches 8 bases. CDR1 SGHTA and CDR2 FQGNSA come from the germline V gene. The junction had 5 bases not matched to a gene; V was cut back by 5 bases and J by 1 base. This CDR3 is built from 15 residues. In nucleotides, the CDR3 is TGTGCCAGCAGCGAACATAGCGGGGGCACAGATACGCAGTATTTT. Its protein product is CASSEHSGGTDTQYF.

The J gene is TRBJ2-1, the V gene TRBV5-1, with TRBD2 matching over 7 bases. V lost 2 bases and J lost 8; bases outside the gene matches: 7. The CDR3 covers 14 residues. The germline CDR1 and CDR2 sequences are SGHRS and YFSETQ. The CDR3 spells CASSLTTSADEQFF. CDR3 coding DNA: TGCGCCAGCAGCTTAACAACTAGCGCCGATGAGCAGTTCTTC. The full variable domain, in which reference TRBV5-1 and TRBJ2-1 provide the parts outside the CDR3, is KAGVTQTPRYLIKTRGQQVTLSCSPISGHRSVSWYQQTPGQGLQFLFEYFSETQRNKGNFPGRFSGRQFSNSRSEMNVSTLELGDSALYLCASSLTTSADEQFFGPGTRLTVL.

V and J are TRBV3-1 (or the pseudogene TRBV3-2) and TRBJ2-1, with TRBD2 matching 8 bases. The CDR3 is 22 residues long. V was pared by 0 bases and J by 0 bases, with 19 bases of the junction left unmatched. Germline V gene sequence: CDR1 LGHDT, CDR2 YNNKEL (reference sequence). CDR3 sequence (DNA): TGTGCCAGCAGCCAAGAAGGCAGGGTTGGAATAGCGGGGAATAGCTCCTACAATGAGCAGTTCTTC. Translating it yields CASSQEGRVGIAGNSSYNEQFF.

The chain employs TRBV15 and TRBJ2-5; D may be TRBD2 (6 bases). Germline V lookup: CDR1 LNHNV, CDR2 YYDKDF (reference sequence). Trimming left V 3 bases short and J 4 bases short, with 15 bases between. This CDR3 contains 15 residues. The DNA of the CDR3 is TGTGCCACCAGCAGTCCCTGGCAGGGAGGAGAGACCCAGTACTTC. Protein product: CATSSPWQGGETQYF.

The chain joins TRBV18 to TRBJ2-5, with 7 nucleotides matching TRBD1. Germline V CDR1 and CDR2: KGHSH, LQKENI. This CDR3 has 15 amino acids. With V trimmed by 6 bases and J by 7 bases, 14 bases remained unmatched. CDR3 amino acids: CASSPGDSRYRTQYF. CDR3 DNA: TGTGCCAGCTCGCCCGGGGACAGCCGGTATAGGACCCAGTACTTC.

The chain combines TRBV7-3 with TRBJ1-1; the D gene is possibly TRBD1 (5 bases). V was cut by 6 bases and J by 0 bases, with 20 bases left in between. CDR1 SGHTA and CDR2 FQGTGA come from the germline V gene. The CDR3 covers 17 residues. Here the CDR3 reads CASRPGGGGYMNTEAFF. The CDR3 DNA reads TGTGCCAGCAGACCCGGCGGCGGGGGATACATGAACACTGAAGCTTTCTTT.

The chain joins TRBV20-1 to TRBJ2-7; D gene uncertain. Germline V CDR1 and CDR2: DFQATT, SNEGSKA (reference sequence). There are 11 residues in the CDR3. The V end was cut by 1 base, the J end by 3 bases, with 4 bases between. This chain's CDR3 is CSARAYYEQYF. CDR3 coding DNA: TGCAGTGCTAGAGCGTACTACGAGCAGTACTTC.

This clone has just a few counts. The genes are TRBV10-3 and TRBJ2-7; 11 positions agree with TRBD2. The CDR3 consists of 14 residues. Germline CDR1 is ENHRY and CDR2 is SYGVKD. The V and J ends lost 6 bases and 6 bases, in that order; junction bases with no gene match: 7. CDR3 nucleotides: TGTGCCATCAGGGCCGGGACTAGCGGAGTCGAGCAGTACTTC. Its translation: CAIRAGTSGVEQYF.

This clone was seen a few times. The chain employs TRBV6-2 or TRBV6-3 and TRBJ2-1; D perhaps matches TRBD1 (5 bases). V was trimmed by 5 bases and J by 5 bases, leaving 22 bases between them. The germline gives CDR1 MNHEY, CDR2 SVGEGT. This CDR3 comprises 17 residues. Here the CDR3 DNA reads TGTGCCAGCAGTAAGGGGTCAGGTACTATCTTAAACAATGAGCAGTTCTTC. Encoded protein: CASSKGSGTILNNEQFF.

V gene TRBV28 combines with J gene TRBJ2-1; the D gene is possibly TRBD1 (6 bases). The V gene's germline CDR1 is MDHEN and CDR2 SYDVKM. The V end was cut by 0 bases, the J end by 8 bases, with 26 bases between. This CDR3 is 19 amino acids long. For the CDR3, the DNA is TGTGCCAGCAGTTTATGGTCCATGTGGGGGCAGGGGATTCACGATGAGCAGTTCTTC. This gives the protein CASSLWSMWGQGIHDEQFF.

This clone was recorded once. J is TRBJ2-1 and V is TRBV9; possibly TRBD2 for D (6 bases). V dropped 0 bases and J dropped 7 bases, with 11 bases sitting between them. This CDR3 has 14 amino acids. Looked up from germline, CDR1 is SGDLS and CDR2 is YYNGEE. The CDR3 coding sequence is TGTGCCAGCAGCGTAGTAGCGGTCGGGAATGAGCAGTTCTTC. Protein: CASSVVAVGNEQFF.

The J gene is TRBJ2-5, the V gene TRBV6-1, with a weak D call TRBD1 (6 bases). Germline V gives CDR1 MNHNS, CDR2 SASEGT. This CDR3 is 15 amino acids long. V shed 3 bases and J shed 1 base, with 12 bases lying between them. The CDR3 loop is CASSDRTASQETQYF. In DNA, the CDR3 is TGTGCCAGCAGTGATAGGACAGCCTCCCAAGAGACCCAGTACTTC.

This clone has a single count. V and J are TRBV5-1 and TRBJ1-1; TRBD1 might be the D (5 bases). From germline, CDR1 is SGHRS and CDR2 YFSETQ. This CDR3 is 17 amino acids long. The V end was cut by 4 bases, the J end by 0 bases, with 19 bases between. CDR3 sequence reads: CASSPGLFPNMNTEAFF. As DNA, the CDR3 is TGCGCCAGCAGCCCGGGACTCTTCCCCAACATGAACACTGAAGCTTTCTTT.

The J gene is TRBJ2-3, the V gene TRBV3-1 (or the pseudogene TRBV3-2); D may be TRBD2 (5 bases). Trimming took 4 bases from V and 6 from J, leaving 8 bases between them. In germline, CDR1 is LGHDT, CDR2 YNNKEL (reference sequence). The CDR3 runs 12 residues. CDR3 DNA sequence: TGTGCCAGCAGCCCCGCTAGCGATACGCAGTATTTT. Its protein product is CASSPASDTQYF.

This clone was recorded only once. The chain joins TRBV29-1 to TRBJ1-5; TRBD1 might be the D (6 bases). Deletions cut 4 bases from V and 3 bases from J, with 10 bases between. CDR1 is SQVTM, CDR2 ANQGSEA, per germline. The CDR3 covers 13 residues. In DNA form, the CDR3 reads TGCAGCGTTGGAAGGGGGAACAATCAGCCCCAGCATTTT. Amino acid sequence: CSVGRGNNQPQHF.

The chain is built from TRBV7-8 and TRBJ2-2; 11 positions agree with TRBD1. In germline, CDR1 is SGHVS, CDR2 FQNEAQ. V trimming: 6 bases; J trimming: 6 bases; junction bases outside the gene matches: 6. CDR3 length: 15 residues. This CDR3 is CASSLDRGLPGELFF. CDR3 coding DNA: TGTGCCAGCAGTTTGGACAGGGGGCTTCCCGGGGAGCTGTTTTTT.

This rearrangement joins TRBV28 to TRBJ1-4; the match to TRBD1 covers 8 bases. V gave up 6 bases and J gave up 3 bases; unmatched junction bases: 6. The CDR3 runs to 15 residues. Germline assignment: CDR1 MDHEN and CDR2 SYDVKM. CDR3 sequence reads: CASSKQGAANEKLFF. In nucleotides, the CDR3 is TGTGCCAGCAGCAAGCAGGGGGCGGCTAATGAAAAACTGTTTTTT.

The chain has TRBV2 and TRBJ1-5, with D maybe TRBD1 (6 bases). The germline CDR1 and CDR2 sequences are SNHLY and FYNNEI. The V gene lost 4 bases and the J gene lost 7 bases, with 11 bases spanning the gap. There are 13 residues in the CDR3. In DNA form, the CDR3 reads TGTGCCAGCAGTGGGACAGTAGGGCAGCCCCAGCATTTT. This sequence encodes CASSGTVGQPQHF.

This sequence joins TRBV4-1 and TRBJ2-3; D not resolved. Germline CDR1 and CDR2: MGHRA and YSYEKL. Trimming removed 3 bases from V and 1 base from J, with 11 bases in between. The CDR3 is 15 residues long. The CDR3 sequence: CASSHTGVGTDTQYF. The CDR3 DNA follows: TGCGCCAGCAGCCATACTGGAGTAGGCACAGATACGCAGTATTTT.

This clone turned up a few times. The chain carries TRBV9 and TRBJ2-3; D unclear. The germline V gene has CDR1 SGDLS and CDR2 YYNGEE. V lost 2 bases, J lost 4 bases, and 14 bases lay in between. CDR3 length equals 15 residues. DNA of the CDR3: TGTGCCAGCAGCGTCTCTCTAGGAGTCCCAGATACGCAGTATTTT. This codes for CASSVSLGVPDTQYF.

The V call is TRBV19, the J call TRBJ1-2, with D unresolved. V gave up 3 bases and J gave up 3 bases, with 8 bases separating them. CDR3 size: 13 residues. Germline assignment: CDR1 LNHDA and CDR2 SQIVND (reference sequence). The CDR3 loop reads CASSIGTDYGYTF. In DNA, the CDR3 is TGTGCCAGTAGTATTGGCACCGACTATGGCTACACCTTC.

In DNA, the CDR3 is TGTGCCAGCAGTTTTAGGGGATATGGCTACACCTTC. Amino acid sequence: CASSFRGYGYTF. This sequence joins TRBV12-3 or TRBV12-4 and TRBJ1-2, with D perhaps matching TRBD1 (5 bases). This CDR3 has 12 amino acids. With 3 bases removed from V and 5 bases from J, the gap between germline ends came to 7 bases.

V and J are TRBV7-8 and TRBJ1-1; D unresolved. The CDR3 has 14 amino acids. The V end was cut by 5 bases, the J end by 5 bases, with 15 bases between. Germline V gives CDR1 SGHVS, CDR2 FQNEAQ. The DNA for the CDR3 is TGTGCCAGCAGCCGAGGCAGGTCGGGGACTGAAGCTTTCTTT. This encodes CASSRGRSGTEAFF.

The chain combines TRBV6-6 with TRBJ2-7; 7 bases line up with TRBD2. The length of the CDR3 is 15 residues. V gave up 5 bases and J gave up 0 bases; unmatched junction bases: 7. Germline CDR1 reads MNHNY; CDR2 reads SVGAGI (reference sequence). For the CDR3, the DNA is TGTGCCAGCAGTACGGGGGGAAGGGTCTCCTACGAGCAGTACTTC. This gives the protein CASSTGGRVSYEQYF.

The rearrangement uses TRBV4-3 and TRBJ1-1; D is uncertain. Germline V lookup: CDR1 LGHNA, CDR2 YSLEER. The V and J ends lost 0 bases and 10 bases respectively, with 9 bases between them. The CDR3 spans 12 residues. As DNA, the CDR3 is TGCGCCAGCAGCCAAGATGAACGGAGAGCTTTCTTT. This codes for CASSQDERRAFF.

The chain joins TRBV9 to TRBJ1-2; D may be TRBD1 (5 bases). The ends were cut back, 1 base at V and 0 bases at J, with 7 bases in the middle. Germline CDR1 SGDLS, CDR2 YYNGEE. This CDR3 is built from 14 residues. CDR3 residues: CASSVSGTNYGYTF. The CDR3 DNA reads TGTGCCAGCAGCGTATCAGGGACTAACTATGGCTACACCTTC.